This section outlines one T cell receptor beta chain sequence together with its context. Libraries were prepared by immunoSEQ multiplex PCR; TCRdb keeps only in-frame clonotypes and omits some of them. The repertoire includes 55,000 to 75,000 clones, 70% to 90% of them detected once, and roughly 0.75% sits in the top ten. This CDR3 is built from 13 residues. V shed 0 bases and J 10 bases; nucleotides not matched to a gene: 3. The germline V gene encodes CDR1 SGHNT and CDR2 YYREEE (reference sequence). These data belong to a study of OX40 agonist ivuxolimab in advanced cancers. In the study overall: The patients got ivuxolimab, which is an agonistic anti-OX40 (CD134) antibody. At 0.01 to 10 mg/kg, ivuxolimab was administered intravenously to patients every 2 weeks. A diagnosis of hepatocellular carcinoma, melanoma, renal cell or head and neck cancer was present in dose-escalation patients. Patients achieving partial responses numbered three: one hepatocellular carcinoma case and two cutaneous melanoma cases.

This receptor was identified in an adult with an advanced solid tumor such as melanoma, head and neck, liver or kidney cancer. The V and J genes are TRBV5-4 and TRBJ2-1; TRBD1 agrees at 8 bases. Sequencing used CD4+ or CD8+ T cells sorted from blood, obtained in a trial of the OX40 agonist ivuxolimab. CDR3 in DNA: TGTGCCAGCAGCTTGGACAGGGGGTTGGAGCAGTTCTTC. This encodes CASSLDRGLEQFF.